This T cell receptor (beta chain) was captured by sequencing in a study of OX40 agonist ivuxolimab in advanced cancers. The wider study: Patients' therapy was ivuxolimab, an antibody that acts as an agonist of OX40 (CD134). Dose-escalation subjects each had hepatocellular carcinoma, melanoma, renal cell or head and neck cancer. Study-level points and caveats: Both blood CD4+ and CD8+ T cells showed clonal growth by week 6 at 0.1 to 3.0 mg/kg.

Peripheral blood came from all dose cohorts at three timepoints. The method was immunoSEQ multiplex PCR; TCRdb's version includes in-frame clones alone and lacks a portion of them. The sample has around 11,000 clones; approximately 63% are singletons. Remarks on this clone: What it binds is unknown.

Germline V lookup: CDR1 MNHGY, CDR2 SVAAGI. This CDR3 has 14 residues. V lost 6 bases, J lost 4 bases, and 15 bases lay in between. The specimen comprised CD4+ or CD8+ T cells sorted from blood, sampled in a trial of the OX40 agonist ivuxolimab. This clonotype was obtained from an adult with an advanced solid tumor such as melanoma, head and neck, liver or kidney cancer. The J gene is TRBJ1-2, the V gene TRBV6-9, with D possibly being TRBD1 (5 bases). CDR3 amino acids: CASSLEFGAYGYTF. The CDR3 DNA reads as TGTGCCAGCAGCTTAGAATTCGGGGCCTATGGCTACACCTTC.